A single T cell receptor beta chain is shown here with its context. Germline CDR1 and CDR2: SGHKS and YYEKEE (reference sequence). The junction had 0 bases not matched to a gene; V was cut back by 3 bases and J by 6 bases. This CDR3 region has 14 residues. Assay: immunoSEQ multiplex PCR; the TCRdb copy retains only in-frame clones and omits some. This table holds roughly 36,000 clones, about nine tenths found once. This sample was included in a study of blood T cell repertoires in COVID-19. Sequenced sample: peripheral blood. The chain has TRBV5-5 and TRBJ2-1; 13 nucleotides align to TRBD2. This sequence originates from a man aged 50-59 years with active or convalescent COVID-19. In DNA, the CDR3 is TGTGCCAGCAGCTGGACTAGCGGGAGCAATGAGCAGTTCTTC. This codes for CASSWTSGSNEQFF.